This TCR beta chain was documented in a study of blood T cell repertoires in COVID-19 (dated by TCRdb to the early 2020s). With regard to the full study: Collaborator samples came from the United States, Italy and Spain and covered acute and convalescent phases of COVID-19. The repertoires were released in a freely available public database intended as a resource for research on the immune response to SARS-CoV-2. Sample metadata almost always included a de-identified subject ID, COVID-19 status, age in years and sex. The samples were drawn from the first 160 participants of the ongoing ImmuneRACE study and from roughly 1,300 subjects provided by 6 global collaborators. The dataset comprised deeply sampled blood TCRbeta repertoires from subjects exposed to, actively infected with, or recovered from COVID-19. The material from the prospective study consisted of cDNA or gDNA derived from T cells, B-cell-depleted T cells, or PBMCs. HLA class I and class II types, where available, came from metadata supplied by the sample provider rather than from assay-based typing. What the authors observed across the whole study: Clinical and demographic metadata were provided uncurated, with the amount varying by source and participant.

The immunoSEQ Assay, a bias-controlled multiplex PCR, was used to amplify TCRbeta CDR3 regions from genomic DNA. The original pipeline was this. The number of nucleated cells in each sample was estimated by amplification of reference gene primers within the assay. To quantify the absolute abundance of each unique TCRbeta CDR3 rearrangement, sequence reads were collapsed and filtered. For each sample, productive Simpson clonality was calculated as the square root of Simpson's diversity index over productive rearrangements. TCRdb holds this immuneACCESS table with in-frame rearrangements only. Some clones are missing; in checked studies, unresolved V genes explain under half, and the rest has no known cause. V and J calls plus clone size are reproduced from that table; the DNA served to infer D and trimming. The sample table shows approximately 29,000 clones, and 85% to 95% are seen once. Of the sample, around 0.83% is held by the ten largest clones.

In Seattle, one collaborating source enrolled patients while the infection was active and tracked those patients longitudinally over the course of disease. Collaborating institutions collected whole blood in K2EDTA tubes following their own protocols. For TCRbeta analysis, collaborators shipped samples as frozen whole blood, isolated PBMCs, or DNA extracted from either of those sample types. V and J lose 2 bases and 2 bases, and a span of 7 bases separates them. The CDR3 sequence holds 13 residues, the cysteine and phenylalanine included. Only the CDR3 DNA is retained, 39 bases long and in frame from the first base. Sequences MDHEN (CDR1) and SYDVKM (CDR2) are obtained from the germline V gene. This clone was seen only once. Its antigen is not yet known. No base-level quality is on record; no much larger clone is a single base apart.

Sequencing input: peripheral blood. The chain joins TRBV28 to TRBJ2-7, with the D gene too uncertain to name. The clonotype comes from a woman aged 70 to 79 with COVID-19, enrolled during active disease. The CDR3 corresponds to CASSLPQTYEQYF. The nucleotide sequence reads as follows: TGTGCCAGCAGTTTACCCCAGACCTACGAGCAGTACTTC.